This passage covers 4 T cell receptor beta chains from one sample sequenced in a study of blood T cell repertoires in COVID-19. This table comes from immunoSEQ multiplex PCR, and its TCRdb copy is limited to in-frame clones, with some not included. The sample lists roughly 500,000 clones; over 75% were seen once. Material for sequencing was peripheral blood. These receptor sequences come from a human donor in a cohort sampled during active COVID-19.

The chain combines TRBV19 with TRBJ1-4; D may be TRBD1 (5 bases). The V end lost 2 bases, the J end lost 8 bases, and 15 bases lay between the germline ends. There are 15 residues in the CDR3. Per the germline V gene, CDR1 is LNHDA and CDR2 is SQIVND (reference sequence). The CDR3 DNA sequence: TGTGCCAGTAGTATAAGCAGGGCGTCGGGCGAAAAACTGTTTTTT. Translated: CASSISRASGEKLFF. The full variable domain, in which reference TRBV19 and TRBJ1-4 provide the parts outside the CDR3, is DGGITQSPKYLFRKEGQNVTLSCEQNLNHDAMYWYRQDPGQGLRLIYYSQIVNDFQKGDIAEGYSVSREKKESFPLTVTSAQKNPTAFYLCASSISRASGEKLFFGSGTQLSVL.

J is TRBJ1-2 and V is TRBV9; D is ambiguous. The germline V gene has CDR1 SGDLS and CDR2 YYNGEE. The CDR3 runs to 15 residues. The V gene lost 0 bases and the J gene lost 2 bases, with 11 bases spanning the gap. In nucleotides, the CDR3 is TGTGCCAGCAGCGTAGGGGCAGACTACAACTATGGCTACACCTTC. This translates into CASSVGADYNYGYTF.

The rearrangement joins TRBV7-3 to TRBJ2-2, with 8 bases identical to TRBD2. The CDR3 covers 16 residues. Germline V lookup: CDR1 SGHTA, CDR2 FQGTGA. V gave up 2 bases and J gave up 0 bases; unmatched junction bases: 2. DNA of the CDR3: TGTGCCAGCAGCTTACAAGCGGGAGCGAACACCGGGGAGCTGTTTTTT. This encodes CASSLQAGANTGELFF.

Here the CDR3 DNA reads TGTGCCAGTAGTCCCCGGGGAGTGGCTGAAGCTTTCTTT. As protein: CASSPRGVAEAFF. The chain uses TRBV19 and TRBJ1-1; D is uncertain. V lost 5 bases and J 6 bases, leaving 13 bases between the germline ends. CDR3 size: 13 residues. Germline loops: CDR1 LNHDA, CDR2 SQIVND (reference sequence). The variable domain in full, with the rest retrieved from reference TRBV19 and TRBJ1-1, is DGGITQSPKYLFRKEGQNVTLSCEQNLNHDAMYWYRQDPGQGLRLIYYSQIVNDFQKGDIAEGYSVSREKKESFPLTVTSAQKNPTAFYLCASSPRGVAEAFFGQGTRLTVV.